This T cell receptor (beta chain) was observed in a study of response to subunit inactivated influenza vaccine (dated by TCRdb to 2017 to 2018). For the wider study: Deep quantitative T cell receptor repertoire profiling was used in the study to track responses to a trivalent subunit inactivated influenza vaccine.

Library creation used RT-PCR. Sequencing was performed on an Illumina HiSeq 2500. The public sequencing data were trimmed at Q25 with fastp and processed into clonotypes with MiXCR by TCRdb, which kept only in-frame beta chains. Under each unique CDR3 protein, matching rows form one entry showing the most common genes and DNA. Recorded for this sample are approximately 230,000 distinct CDR3 sequences; more than 10% of them occurred a single time. Clones ranked in the top ten supply less than 8.5% of the sample. The germline V gene encodes CDR1 SGDLS and CDR2 YYNGEE. V loses 4 bases, J loses 5 bases, and the germline ends lie 15 bases apart. Reading from cysteine to phenylalanine, the CDR3 counts 15 amino acids. The CDR3 DNA has 45 bases and is translated from base 1. General study outcomes and caveats: It was suggested by the authors that each seasonal influenza vaccination may recruit only a limited number of new T cells.

This clonotype was recorded at least ten times. What antigen it recognizes has not been identified. Per-base qualities were not stored, and no clone one base away is much larger. Sequences were derived from non-naive T cells sorted from PBMCs, sampled around 14 days before vaccination. The cell subset or site label of this sample denotes: memory T cell fraction. This sequence originates from a man in his forties or fifties who received an inactivated influenza vaccine. Donor details come from another sample of the same person, matched by shared clones. The rearranged chain carries TRBV9 and TRBJ1-4; the D segment could be TRBD1, given 5 matching bases. The encoded CDR3 is CASSFAGTANEKLFF. The DNA reads TGTGCCAGCAGCTTCGCCGGGACCGCAAATGAAAAACTGTTTTTT.